Only a few counts were recorded for the clone carrying this T cell receptor (beta chain). This entry belongs to a study of blood T cells in healthy people across ages. The second PCR ran roughly 6 to 11 cycles with a sample-barcoded 5' primer and J-beta primers. TCRdb passed the 5' RACE reads through MiXCR, listing each CDR3 protein once. The table lists about 1.5 million distinct CDR3 sequences, 35% to 45% of them singletons, with about 4.1% in the top ten. The CDR3 extends over 15 amino acids. V gave up 2 bases and J gave up 2 bases; unmatched junction bases: 5. The germline V gene has CDR1 MGHRA and CDR2 YSYEKL.

The receptor's source is a woman younger than 35 in good health. The sequenced material came from blood. The chain recombines TRBV4-1 with TRBJ1-2; TRBD1 agrees at 7 bases. The CDR3 protein is CASSQKGQPNYGYTF. CDR3 sequence (DNA): TGCGCCAGCAGCCAAAAGGGACAGCCGAACTATGGCTACACCTTC.